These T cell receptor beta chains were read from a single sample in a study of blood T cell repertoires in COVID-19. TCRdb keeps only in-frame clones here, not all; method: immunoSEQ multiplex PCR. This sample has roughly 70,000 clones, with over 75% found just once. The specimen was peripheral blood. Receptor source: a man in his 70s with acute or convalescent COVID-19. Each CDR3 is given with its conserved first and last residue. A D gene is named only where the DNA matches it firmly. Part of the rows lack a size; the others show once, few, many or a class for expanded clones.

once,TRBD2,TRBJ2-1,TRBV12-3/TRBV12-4,CASRLSGDEQFF,TGTGCCAGCAGACTTAGCGGGGATGAGCAGTTCTTC
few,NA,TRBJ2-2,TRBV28,CASSTTWSTGELFF,TGTGCCAGCAGTACCACATGGTCCACCGGGGAGCTGTTTTTT
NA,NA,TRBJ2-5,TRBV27,CASSLEGTTETQYF,TGTGCCAGCAGTTTAGAAGGGACAACTGAGACCCAGTACTTC
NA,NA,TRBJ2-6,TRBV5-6,CASSLPSSGANVLTF,TGTGCCAGCAGCTTGCCGAGCTCTGGGGCCAACGTCCTGACTTTC
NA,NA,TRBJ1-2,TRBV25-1,CASSDRVTNYGYTF,TGTGCCAGCAGTGACCGGGTCACGAACTATGGCTACACCTTC
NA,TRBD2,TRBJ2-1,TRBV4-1,CASSQDLAGGDNEQFF,TGCGCCAGCAGCCAAGATCTAGCGGGGGGCGACAATGAGCAGTTCTTC
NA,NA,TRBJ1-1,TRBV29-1,CSVEARLAVTEAFF,TGCAGCGTTGAAGCCAGGTTGGCTGTCACTGAAGCTTTCTTT
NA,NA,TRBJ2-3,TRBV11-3,CASSSREDTQYF,TGTGCCAGCAGCTCCCGGGAGGATACGCAGTATTTT
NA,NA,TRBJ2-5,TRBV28,CASSQDWRTQYF,TGTGCCAGCAGCCAGGACTGGCGGACCCAGTACTTC
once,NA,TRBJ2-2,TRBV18,CASSPNPLYGPYDGELFF,TGTGCCAGCTCACCAAACCCCCTATACGGTCCCTACGACGGGGAGCTGTTTTTT
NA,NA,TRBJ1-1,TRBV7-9,CASSLQSGNTEAFF,TGTGCCAGCAGCTTACAGTCGGGGAACACTGAAGCTTTCTTT
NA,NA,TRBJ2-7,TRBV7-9,CASTDTGYGTYEQYF,TGTGCCAGCACCGATACAGGGTACGGTACCTACGAGCAGTACTTC
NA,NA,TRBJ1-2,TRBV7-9,CASSFRARYGYTF,TGTGCCAGCAGCTTCAGGGCTCGCTATGGCTACACCTTC
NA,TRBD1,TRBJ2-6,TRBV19,CASSISTGAGANVLTF,TGTGCCAGTAGTATATCCACAGGGGCTGGGGCCAACGTCCTGACTTTC
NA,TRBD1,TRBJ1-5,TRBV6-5,CASRGTGTGGQPQHF,TGTGCCAGCAGAGGGACAGGGACGGGAGGTCAGCCCCAGCATTTT
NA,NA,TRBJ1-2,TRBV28,CASSLEAGYGYTF,TGTGCCAGCAGTTTAGAGGCTGGCTATGGCTACACCTTC
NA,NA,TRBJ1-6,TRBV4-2,CASSQESVSPLHF,TGTGCCAGCAGCCAAGAGTCGGTCTCACCCCTCCACTTT
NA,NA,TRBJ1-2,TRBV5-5,CASSTMTGDYGYTF,TGTGCCAGCAGCACAATGACAGGAGACTATGGCTACACCTTC
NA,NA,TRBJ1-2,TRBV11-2,CASSSPIGVWSGYTF,TGTGCCAGCAGCTCTCCAATAGGGGTATGGAGTGGCTACACCTTC
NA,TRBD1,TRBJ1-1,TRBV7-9,CASSLRQGASEAFF,TGTGCCAGCAGCCTCCGACAGGGGGCGTCGGAAGCTTTCTTT
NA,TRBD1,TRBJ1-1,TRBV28,CASSSQNYRGTEAFF,TGTGCCAGCAGTTCCCAGAATTACAGGGGCACTGAAGCTTTCTTT
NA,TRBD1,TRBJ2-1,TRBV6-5,CASRGTGGFEQFF,TGTGCCAGCAGAGGGACAGGGGGCTTTGAGCAGTTCTTC
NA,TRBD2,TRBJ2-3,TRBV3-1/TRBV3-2,CASSSGTSGVRRADTQYF,TGTGCCAGCAGCTCCGGGACTAGCGGGGTTCGGCGAGCAGATACGCAGTATTTT
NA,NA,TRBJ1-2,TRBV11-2,CASSRLGGYTF,TGTGCCAGCAGCCGACTGGGTGGCTACACCTTC
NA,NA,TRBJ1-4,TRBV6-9,CARGRNEKLFF,TGTGCCAGGGGCAGGAATGAAAAACTGTTTTTT
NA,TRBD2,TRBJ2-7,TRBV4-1,CASSQDPLTSGGAYEQYF,TGCGCCAGCAGCCAAGACCCTCTCACTAGCGGGGGGGCCTACGAGCAGTACTTC
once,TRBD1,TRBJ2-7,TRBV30,CAWSGGQGYEQYF,TGTGCCTGGAGTGGCGGACAGGGCTACGAGCAGTACTTC
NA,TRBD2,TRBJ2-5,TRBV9,CASSPRTSGRPGETQYF,TGTGCCAGCAGCCCAAGGACTAGCGGGCGGCCCGGGGAGACCCAGTACTTC
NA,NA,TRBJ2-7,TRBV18,CASSPSLEGQAYF,TGTGCCAGCTCACCCTCCCTTGAGGGACAAGCGTACTTC
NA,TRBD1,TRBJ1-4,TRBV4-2,CASSHLYRTGTNEVF,TGTGCCAGCAGCCATCTATATCGGACAGGTACTAATGAGGTTTTT
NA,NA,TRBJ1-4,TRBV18,CASSLRGSNEKLFF,TGTGCCAGCTCACTCAGGGGATCCAATGAAAAACTGTTTTTT
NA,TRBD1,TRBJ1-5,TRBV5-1,CASSPDGGQGAQPQHF,TGCGCCAGCAGCCCGGACGGGGGACAGGGGGCACAGCCCCAGCATTTT
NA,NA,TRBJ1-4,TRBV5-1,CASSIGGAATNEKLFF,TGCGCCAGCAGCATCGGGGGGGCCGCAACTAATGAAAAACTGTTTTTT
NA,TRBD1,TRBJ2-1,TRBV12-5,CASGTGDVPYNEQFF,TGTGCTAGTGGCACAGGGGATGTACCGTACAATGAGCAGTTCTTC
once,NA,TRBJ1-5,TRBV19,CASSLQGYSNQPQHF,TGTGCCAGTAGTCTACAGGGTTATAGCAATCAGCCCCAGCATTTT
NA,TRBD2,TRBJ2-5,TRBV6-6,CASSYPRLAGEETQYF,TGTGCCAGCAGTTACCCCCGACTAGCGGGGGAAGAGACCCAGTACTTC
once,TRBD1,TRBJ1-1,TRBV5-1,CASSRGTENTEAFF,TGCGCCAGCAGCCGAGGGACAGAGAACACTGAAGCTTTCTTT
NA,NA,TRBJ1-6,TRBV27,CASSPQGNSPLHF,TGTGCCAGCAGCCCGCAGGGAAATTCACCCCTCCACTTT
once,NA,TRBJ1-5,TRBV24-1,CATSDSGGHQPQHF,TGTGCCACCAGTGATTCGGGGGGGCATCAGCCCCAGCATTTT
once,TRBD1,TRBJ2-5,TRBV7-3,CASSLAGGVETQYF,TGTGCCAGCAGCTTGGCAGGGGGCGTAGAGACCCAGTACTTC
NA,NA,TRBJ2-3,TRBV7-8,CASSFGGPTDTQYF,TGTGCCAGCAGCTTCGGGGGGCCGACAGATACGCAGTATTTT
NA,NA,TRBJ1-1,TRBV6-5,CASGGGTEAFF,TGTGCCAGCGGGGGAGGGACTGAAGCTTTCTTT
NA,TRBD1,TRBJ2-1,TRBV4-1,CASSQDRDRGYNEQFF,TGCGCCAGCAGCCAGGACCGGGACAGGGGCTACAATGAGCAGTTCTTC
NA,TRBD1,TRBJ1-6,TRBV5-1,CASSLEGQGAVSPLHF,TGCGCCAGCAGCTTGGAGGGACAGGGGGCGGTTTCACCCCTCCACTTT
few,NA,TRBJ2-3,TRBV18,CASSPPIRADTQYF,TGTGCCAGCTCACCACCGATCCGCGCGGATACGCAGTATTTT
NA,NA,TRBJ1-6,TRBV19,CASRRGAIGNSPLHF,TGTGCCAGCCGGCGGGGGGCTATAGGGAATTCACCCCTCCACTTT
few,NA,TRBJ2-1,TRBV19,CASSIVAGQGYNEQFF,TGTGCCAGTAGTATAGTAGCGGGACAGGGCTACAATGAGCAGTTCTTC
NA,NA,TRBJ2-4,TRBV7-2,CASSLSRDTKNIQYF,TGTGCCAGCAGCTTGAGCAGGGATACCAAAAACATTCAGTACTTC
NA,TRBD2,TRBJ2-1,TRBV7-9,CASSSVTSGGNEQFF,TGTGCCAGCAGCTCCGTAACTAGCGGGGGCAATGAGCAGTTCTTC
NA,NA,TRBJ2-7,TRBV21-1,CASSKVAGVTPRAYEQYF,TGTGCCAGCAGCAAAGTCGCAGGGGTGACTCCCCGAGCCTACGAGCAGTACTTC
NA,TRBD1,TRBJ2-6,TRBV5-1,CASSSTGAGANVLTF,TGCGCCAGCAGCTCTACAGGGGCTGGGGCCAACGTCCTGACTTTC
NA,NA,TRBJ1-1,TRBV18,CASSLGRGTEAFF,TGTGCCAGCTCACTCGGGAGAGGGACTGAAGCTTTCTTT
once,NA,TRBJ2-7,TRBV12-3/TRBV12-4,CASSLYSTYEQYF,TGTGCCAGCAGTTTGTACAGCACCTACGAGCAGTACTTC
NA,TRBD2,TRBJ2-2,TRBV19,CASSRTSGGASTGELFF,TGTGCCAGTAGTAGGACTAGCGGGGGGGCGTCCACCGGGGAGCTGTTTTTT
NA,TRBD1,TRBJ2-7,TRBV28,CASSLTGEVDEQYF,TGTGCCAGCAGCTTGACAGGGGAAGTGGACGAGCAGTACTTC
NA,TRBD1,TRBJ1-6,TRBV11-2,CASSSRTGFPVSPLHF,TGTGCCAGCAGCTCAAGGACAGGGTTCCCAGTTTCACCCCTCCACTTT
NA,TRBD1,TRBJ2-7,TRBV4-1,CASSPGARGPYEQYF,TGCGCCAGCAGCCCCGGGGCCAGGGGGCCGTACGAGCAGTACTTC
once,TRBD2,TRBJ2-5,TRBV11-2,CASSLAGLAGSRSQYF,TGTGCCAGCAGCTTAGCGGGACTAGCGGGGTCAAGGTCCCAGTACTTC
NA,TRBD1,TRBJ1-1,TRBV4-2,CASSRGQGGPEAFF,TGTGCCAGCAGCCGAGGACAGGGTGGACCTGAAGCTTTCTTT
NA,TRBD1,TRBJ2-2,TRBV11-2,CASSSPGTGLSGELFF,TGTGCCAGCAGCTCTCCCGGGACAGGGCTGTCCGGGGAGCTGTTTTTT